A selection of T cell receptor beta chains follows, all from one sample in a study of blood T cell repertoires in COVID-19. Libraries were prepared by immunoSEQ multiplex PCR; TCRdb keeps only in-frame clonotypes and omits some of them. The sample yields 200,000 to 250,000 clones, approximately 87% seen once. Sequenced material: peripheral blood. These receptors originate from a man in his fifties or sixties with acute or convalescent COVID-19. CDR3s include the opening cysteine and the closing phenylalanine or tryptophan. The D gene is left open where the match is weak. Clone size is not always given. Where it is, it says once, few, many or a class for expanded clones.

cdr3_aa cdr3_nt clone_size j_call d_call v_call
CATERDLTTGELFF TGTGCCACCGAACGGGACTTAACTACCGGGGAGCTGTTTTTT - TRBJ2-2 - TRBV15
CASSSGTSGNTDTQYF TGTGCCAGTAGTTCAGGGACTAGCGGAAACACAGATACGCAGTATTTT - TRBJ2-3 TRBD2 TRBV19
CASSAPGGGMNQPQHF TGTGCCAGCAGTGCCCCAGGGGGCGGGATGAACCAGCCCCAGCATTTT - TRBJ1-5 TRBD1 TRBV2
CASSQATGVSGTEAFF TGTGCCAGCAGCCAAGCCACAGGGGTAAGCGGCACTGAAGCTTTCTTT few TRBJ1-1 TRBD1 TRBV3-1/TRBV3-2
CASSKNGAYGYTF TGTGCCAGCAGCAAAAATGGGGCCTATGGCTACACCTTC - TRBJ1-2 - TRBV21-1
CASKGPGNIQYF TGTGCCTCCAAGGGCCCGGGGAACATTCAGTACTTC - TRBJ2-4 - TRBV28
CASSTGGDYGYTF TGCGCCAGCAGCACGGGCGGGGACTATGGCTACACCTTC - TRBJ1-2 - TRBV5-1
CAWGGARETQYF TGTGCCTGGGGGGGGGCGAGGGAGACCCAGTACTTC - TRBJ2-5 - TRBV30
CASSLEGVSLFF TGTGCCAGCAGCTTAGAGGGGGTCTCACTGTTTTTT - TRBJ1-4 - TRBV7-9
CASSPDRGGGDTQYF TGTGCCAGCAGCCCGGACAGGGGCGGGGGAGATACGCAGTATTTT - TRBJ2-3 TRBD1 TRBV28
CASSMALIDSEQFF TGTGCCAGTAGTATGGCCCTAATAGACAGCGAGCAGTTCTTC once TRBJ2-1 - TRBV19
CATQTERFMETQYF TGTGCTACGCAAACTGAGCGATTCATGGAGACCCAGTACTTC - TRBJ2-5 - TRBV28
CASSLAGQGAFGGNEKLFF TGTGCCAGCAGCTTGGCGGGGCAGGGGGCTTTCGGTGGGAATGAAAAACTGTTTTTT - TRBJ1-4 TRBD1 TRBV5-5
CASSPTSGTARTGELFF TGTGCCAGCAGCCCAACTAGCGGGACAGCGCGGACCGGGGAGCTGTTTTTT - TRBJ2-2 TRBD2 TRBV11-3
CASSTGQRGNQPQHF TGTGCCAGCAGCACGGGACAGCGGGGCAATCAGCCCCAGCATTTT - TRBJ1-5 TRBD1 TRBV7-2
CAISEDRLAVLNEQFF TGTGCCATCAGTGAGGATAGACTAGCGGTTCTAAATGAGCAGTTCTTC - TRBJ2-1 TRBD2 TRBV10-3
CASSQATANTGELFF TGCGCCAGCAGCCAGGCAACCGCGAACACCGGGGAGCTGTTTTTT - TRBJ2-2 - TRBV4-3
CASSTGTGDYNEQFF TGTGCCAGTAGTACCGGGACAGGAGATTACAATGAGCAGTTCTTC once TRBJ2-1 TRBD1 TRBV19
CASSSLQSYVKQYF TGTGCCAGCAGTAGTCTCCAAAGCTACGTAAAGCAGTACTTC - TRBJ2-7 - TRBV27
CASSPDGTTRSYEQYF TGCGCCAGCAGCCCAGACGGGACAACTCGCTCCTACGAGCAGTACTTC - TRBJ2-7 - TRBV4-3
CASSRGSGRAGGELFF TGTGCCAGTAGTAGGGGGTCGGGGAGGGCCGGCGGGGAGCTGTTTTTT once TRBJ2-2 TRBD2 TRBV19
CASSSLAGQGTDTQYF TGTGCCAGCAGCTCCCTAGCGGGACAGGGGACAGATACGCAGTATTTT - TRBJ2-3 - TRBV7-3
CASSYERVSTDTQYF TGTGCCAGCAGTTATGAGCGGGTGAGCACAGATACGCAGTATTTT - TRBJ2-3 - TRBV6-5
CASSYSQGARLDYGYTF TGTGCCAGCAGTTATTCGCAGGGGGCGCGTCTTGACTATGGCTACACCTTC - TRBJ1-2 TRBD1 TRBV6-2/TRBV6-3
CAWSVPRGQGMHIQYF TGTGCCTGGAGTGTCCCCAGGGGACAGGGTATGCACATTCAGTACTTC - TRBJ2-4 TRBD1 TRBV30
CASSSNRARMNTEAFF TGTGCCAGCAGTTCGAACAGGGCCCGCATGAACACTGAAGCTTTCTTT - TRBJ1-1 - TRBV28
CASSSPDRAPYEQYF TGTGCCAGCAGCTCCCCTGACAGGGCCCCCTACGAGCAGTACTTC - TRBJ2-7 TRBD1 TRBV7-2
CASSFYGVASKPYNEQFF TGTGCCAGCAGTTTTTACGGGGTAGCCTCCAAACCCTACAATGAGCAGTTCTTC few TRBJ2-1 - TRBV27
CASSQDRTVNYGYTF TGCGCCAGCAGCCAAGACAGGACAGTAAACTATGGCTACACCTTC - TRBJ1-2 - TRBV4-3
CASSLGTSGNEQFF TGTGCCAGCAGCTTGGGGACTAGCGGTAATGAGCAGTTCTTC - TRBJ2-1 TRBD2 TRBV7-2
CATSDPGGGGDTQYF TGTGCCACCAGTGATCCTGGGGGGGGAGGAGATACGCAGTATTTT once TRBJ2-3 TRBD2 TRBV24-1